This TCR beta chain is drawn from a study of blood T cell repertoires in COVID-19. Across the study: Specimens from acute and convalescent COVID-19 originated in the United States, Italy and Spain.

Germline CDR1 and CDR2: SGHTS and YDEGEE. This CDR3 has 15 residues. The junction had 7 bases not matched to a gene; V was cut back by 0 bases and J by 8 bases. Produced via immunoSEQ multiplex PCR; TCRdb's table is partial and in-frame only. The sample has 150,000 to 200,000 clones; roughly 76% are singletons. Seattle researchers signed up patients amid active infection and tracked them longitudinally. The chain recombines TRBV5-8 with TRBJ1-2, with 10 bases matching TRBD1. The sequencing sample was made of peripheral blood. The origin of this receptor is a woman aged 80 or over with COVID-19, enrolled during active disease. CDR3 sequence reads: CASSLGPGQGFGYTF. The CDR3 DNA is TGTGCCAGCAGCTTGGGGCCGGGACAGGGGTTCGGCTACACCTTC.